This TCR beta chain was recovered during a study of T-cell reconstitution after alpha-beta-depleted transplantation in children. Molecular barcoding with unique molecular identifiers was used for the TCRbeta library. TCRdb reprocessed the PCR reads with MiXCR, giving one entry per CDR3 protein. Seen here are about 300,000 distinct CDR3 sequences, approximately 7.3% observed once, and the top ten hold around 9.8%. The CDR3 consists of 16 residues. Study-wide results and limits: At the one-year point after transplant, T-cell counts and TCRbeta diversity were found to come mostly from T cells that had been newly produced. The study reportedly traced alpha-beta T cells about two months after transplant to several hundred expanded graft clones.

In its sample, this clonotype was seen many times. Its antigen is currently unknown. Sequenced material: peripheral blood, taken 360 days after TCRalphabeta/CD19-depleted stem cell transplant. The V gene is TRBV21-1, the J gene TRBJ2-7; TRBD1 is the table's D call and was not checked against the DNA. TRBV21-1 is given as a pseudogene. The TCR sequence derives from a female patient aged 2-10 years who had a stem cell transplant for Fanconi anemia, so the T cells may come from the graft donor. In DNA, the CDR3 is TGTGCCAGCAGCAAAATCCGAGAGGATGGGGCATACGAGCAGTACTTC. Its protein is CASSKIREDGAYEQYF.